A single sample gave rise to the 11 T cell receptor beta chains below, sequenced in a study of T-cell reconstitution after alpha-beta-depleted transplantation in children. Unique molecular identifiers were used to barcode this TCRbeta library. TCRdb re-analysed the PCR reads in MiXCR, keeping a single row per CDR3 protein. The table lists fewer than 4,500 distinct CDR3 sequences, 12% of them singletons. The input for sequencing was PBMCs, mostly from graft donor cells, taken 60 days after TCRalphabeta/CD19-depleted stem cell transplant. The source of these receptors is a male patient aged 2-10 years who had a stem cell transplant for acute lymphoblastic leukemia, so the T cells may come from the graft donor.

CDR3 region: CASSPGLLGAGLITDTQYF. CDR3 sequence (DNA): TGTGCCAGCAGCCCCGGGCTCCTCGGGGCAGGATTAATCACAGATACGCAGTATTTT. The genes are TRBV4-2 and TRBJ2-3, with D perhaps matching TRBD1 or TRBD2 (5 bases each). Germline V lookup: CDR1 LGHNA, CDR2 YNFKEQ. This CDR3 is built from 19 residues. Trimming pared 4 bases from V and 2 bases from J, leaving 25 bases between.

This clonotype is deemed medium-sized (0.01 to 0.1%). The chain uses TRBV7-9 and TRBJ1-5, with TRBD1 identical over 9 bases. The CDR3 loop spans 14 amino acids. The trim removed 5 bases at V and 4 bases at J, leaving 3 bases unmatched. Germline-derived CDR1 and CDR2 are SEHNR and FQNEAQ (reference sequence). The CDR3 here is CASSRGQGNQPQHF. The CDR3 coding sequence is TGTGCCAGCAGCCGGGGACAGGGAAATCAGCCCCAGCATTTT.

This clonotype is categorized as medium-sized. A junction boundary mismatches the germline segment, possibly from a read error. The chain combines TRBV5-5 with TRBJ2-2; tentatively, D is TRBD1 (5 bases). Germline lookup yields CDR1 SGHKS and CDR2 YYEKEE (reference sequence). The length of the CDR3 is 12 residues. The CDR3 loop is CASTLGPGELFF. DNA of the CDR3: TGTGCCAGCACCTTGGGGCCCGGGGAGCTGTTTTTT.

This clonotype was seen at least ten times. The chain has TRBV7-9 and TRBJ2-1; D unclear. Germline V lookup: CDR1 SEHNR, CDR2 FQNEAQ (reference sequence). V lost 8 bases to trimming and J lost 0 bases, with 5 bases between them. This CDR3 spans 12 amino acids. CDR3 sequence reads: CASRNSYNEQFF. The CDR3 bases are TGTGCCAGCCGGAACTCCTACAATGAGCAGTTCTTC.

This clonotype was seen repeatedly, ten times or more. The chain uses TRBV7-9 and TRBJ2-1; 9 nucleotides line up with TRBD2. Germline CDR1 reads SEHNR; CDR2 reads FQNEAQ (reference sequence). V was pared by 5 bases and J by 4 bases, with 6 bases of the junction left unmatched. There are 15 residues in the CDR3. CDR3 sequence reads: CASSRSGRGYNEQFF. DNA of the CDR3: TGTGCCAGCAGCCGTAGCGGGAGAGGTTACAATGAGCAGTTCTTC.

The table lists this clonotype with a few counts. The chain carries TRBV6-1 and TRBJ2-1; 12 bases are a match to TRBD2. From germline, CDR1 is MNHNS and CDR2 SASEGT. The CDR3 is 15 residues long. V shed 6 bases and J 7 bases; nucleotides not matched to a gene: 7. DNA of the CDR3: TGTGCCAGCAGCCGTCTAGCGGGGGGGCTAAATGAGCAGTTCTTC. This translates into CASSRLAGGLNEQFF.

In its sample, this clonotype ranks as medium-sized (0.01 to 0.1%). The chain carries TRBV12-3 or TRBV12-4 and TRBJ1-5; D possibly corresponds to TRBD1 (5 bases). CDR3 length equals 14 residues. The V end lost 3 bases, the J end lost 3 bases, and 9 bases lay between the germline ends. The DNA of the CDR3 is TGTGCCAGCAGTTTCCGGGGGAACAATCAGCCCCAGCATTTT. This codes for CASSFRGNNQPQHF.

At least ten counts were recorded for this clonotype. This rearrangement joins TRBV7-3 to TRBJ2-3; 11 bases align to TRBD2. The germline gives CDR1 SGHTA, CDR2 FQGTGA. The CDR3 sequence is 15 residues long. After removal of 6 bases from V and 1 base from J, the junction contained 3 bases not matched to a gene. The CDR3 reads CASSPSGGRTDTQYF. The CDR3 DNA reads as TGTGCCAGCAGTCCTAGCGGGGGGCGCACAGATACGCAGTATTTT.

Relative to its sample, this clonotype is medium-sized. The V and J genes are TRBV7-2 and TRBJ2-7; D is undetermined. CDR1 and CDR2 (germline): SGHTA, FQGNSA. The V and J ends lost 2 bases and 5 bases respectively, with 4 bases between them. This CDR3 has 11 residues. The CDR3 loop reads CASSLRHEQYF. In nucleotides, the CDR3 is TGTGCCAGCAGCTTAAGGCACGAGCAGTACTTC.

This clonotype has at least ten counts. The V and J genes are TRBV18 and TRBJ2-3; D might be TRBD1 or TRBD2, each matching 5 bases. The length of the CDR3 is 17 residues. Trimming removed 1 base from V and 3 bases from J, with 17 bases in between. CDR1 is KGHSH, CDR2 LQKENI, per germline. CDR3 protein: CASSPREYNGGTDTQYF. The CDR3 nucleotides read TGTGCCAGCTCACCACGTGAATATAATGGGGGTACAGATACGCAGTATTTT.

The chain carries TRBV4-1 and TRBJ2-7, with D perhaps assigned TRBD1 or TRBD2 (5 bases each). The germline V gene encodes CDR1 MGHRA and CDR2 YSYEKL. The CDR3 loop spans 14 amino acids. The V and J ends lost 0 bases and 7 bases respectively, with 13 bases between them. Here the CDR3 reads CASSQDVQGGEQYV. The DNA of the CDR3 is TGCGCCAGCAGCCAAGATGTTCAGGGCGGGGAGCAGTACGTC.